These T cell receptor beta chains were read from a single sample in a study of T cell responses to AZD1222 COVID-19 vaccine. Profiled with immunoSEQ multiplex PCR; TCRdb holds only in-frame clones, not every one. The profile covers under 200,000 clones, with roughly 93% appearing a single time and roughly 0.99% taken by the ten largest. The specimen was peripheral blood, collected on day 0 of AZD1222 vaccination. The receptors come from an adult in good health. Each CDR3 is given with its conserved first and last residue. Fields, in order: J gene, clone size, V gene, D gene, CDR3 DNA, CDR3 protein. A D gene is named only where the DNA matches it firmly. Clone size is not always given. Where it is, it says once, few, many or a class for expanded clones.

j_call: TRBJ1-1
clone_size: .
v_call: TRBV4-2
d_call: .
cdr3_nt: TGTGCCAGCAGCCAAGATCAAAGAATGGGGTTGAACACTGAAGCTTTCTTT
cdr3_aa: CASSQDQRMGLNTEAFF

j_call: TRBJ2-7
clone_size: .
v_call: TRBV7-2
d_call: TRBD2
cdr3_nt: TGTGCCAGCAGGGACACTAGCGGCCACCAGTCCGAGCAGTACTTC
cdr3_aa: CASRDTSGHQSEQYF

j_call: TRBJ1-5
clone_size: .
v_call: TRBV4-3
d_call: .
cdr3_nt: TGCGCCAGCAGCCAAGATTCAGGGAATCAGCCCCAGCATTTT
cdr3_aa: CASSQDSGNQPQHF

j_call: TRBJ2-5
clone_size: .
v_call: TRBV5-1
d_call: TRBD2
cdr3_nt: TGCGCCAGCAGCCCGGGGGGGGAGACCCAGTACTTC
cdr3_aa: CASSPGGETQYF

j_call: TRBJ2-3
clone_size: .
v_call: TRBV9
d_call: .
cdr3_nt: TGTGCCAGCAGCGTAATAACTACCGCCACAGATACGCAGTATTTT
cdr3_aa: CASSVITTATDTQYF

j_call: TRBJ2-7
clone_size: .
v_call: TRBV15
d_call: TRBD1
cdr3_nt: TGTGCCACCAGCAGAGGGAGGGGTCGGGACAGGGGCTACGAGCAGTACTTC
cdr3_aa: CATSRGRGRDRGYEQYF

j_call: TRBJ2-5
clone_size: .
v_call: TRBV10-3
d_call: TRBD1
cdr3_nt: TGTGCCACCTCGGGTACGGGACAGGAAAACCGGTACCAAGAGACCCAGTACTTC
cdr3_aa: CATSGTGQENRYQETQYF

j_call: TRBJ2-2
clone_size: once
v_call: TRBV19
d_call: TRBD1
cdr3_nt: TGTGCCAGTAGTCCCCGGGACAGGGGGCGCAGGACCGGGGAGCTGTTTTTT
cdr3_aa: CASSPRDRGRRTGELFF

j_call: TRBJ2-1
clone_size: .
v_call: TRBV9
d_call: TRBD2
cdr3_nt: TGTGCCAGCAGCGAGGTAAGGGCTAGCGGGGGAGAGCAGTTCTTC
cdr3_aa: CASSEVRASGGEQFF

j_call: TRBJ2-1
clone_size: .
v_call: TRBV27
d_call: TRBD2
cdr3_nt: TGTGCCAGCAGTTTATCTCCGCTGGGCGGGGGGAGTATGAATGAGCAGTTCTTC
cdr3_aa: CASSLSPLGGGSMNEQFF

j_call: TRBJ2-1
clone_size: .
v_call: TRBV21-1
d_call: .
cdr3_nt: TGTGCCAGCAGCAAAGGGCCTAGGTGTGAGCAGTTCTTC
cdr3_aa: CASSKGPRCEQFF

j_call: TRBJ2-1
clone_size: many
v_call: TRBV4-2
d_call: .
cdr3_nt: TGTGCCAGCAGCCAAGAGGCCGCGGGGCCCGATGAGCAGTTCTTC
cdr3_aa: CASSQEAAGPDEQFF

j_call: TRBJ2-7
clone_size: once
v_call: TRBV7-9
d_call: TRBD1
cdr3_nt: TGTGCCAGCAGCTTAGTAGGACAGGCCTCCTACGAGCAGTACTTC
cdr3_aa: CASSLVGQASYEQYF

j_call: TRBJ1-5
clone_size: .
v_call: TRBV6-5
d_call: TRBD1
cdr3_nt: TGTGCCAGCAGCCTAACAGGGGGAAGCAATCAGCCCCAGCATTTT
cdr3_aa: CASSLTGGSNQPQHF

j_call: TRBJ1-4
clone_size: .
v_call: TRBV6-6
d_call: TRBD1
cdr3_nt: TGTGCCAGCAGTAGAGGACAGGGGGCGCATGAAAAACTGTTTTTT
cdr3_aa: CASSRGQGAHEKLFF

j_call: TRBJ1-1
clone_size: .
v_call: TRBV10-3
d_call: .
cdr3_nt: TGTGCCACCGCGGGGGGGAACACTGAAGCTTTCTTT
cdr3_aa: CATAGGNTEAFF

j_call: TRBJ1-1
clone_size: .
v_call: TRBV11-1
d_call: .
cdr3_nt: TGTGCCAGCAGCTTAGGGTACGGACCCCAGAACACTGAAGCTTTCTTT
cdr3_aa: CASSLGYGPQNTEAFF

j_call: TRBJ1-6
clone_size: .
v_call: TRBV5-4
d_call: .
cdr3_nt: TGTGCCAGCAGCTCGGCAGGGAAGAATTCACCCCTCCACTTT
cdr3_aa: CASSSAGKNSPLHF

j_call: TRBJ1-1
clone_size: .
v_call: TRBV5-4
d_call: .
cdr3_nt: TGTGCCAGCAGCTTGTCCGGGCTGCGGAACACTGAAGCTTTCTTT
cdr3_aa: CASSLSGLRNTEAFF

j_call: TRBJ1-5
clone_size: .
v_call: TRBV2
d_call: .
cdr3_nt: TGTGCCAGCAGTGAAAACGTTCTAGTAGGGGGCAATCAGCCCCAGCATTTT
cdr3_aa: CASSENVLVGGNQPQHF

j_call: TRBJ1-2
clone_size: .
v_call: TRBV4-3
d_call: .
cdr3_nt: TGCGCCAGCAGCCAAGTTCCGTCCGGATTCTATGGCTACACCTTC
cdr3_aa: CASSQVPSGFYGYTF

j_call: TRBJ2-3
clone_size: .
v_call: TRBV19
d_call: TRBD2
cdr3_nt: TGTGCCAGCAGGGGGACTAGCGGGTTAACAGATACGCAGTATTTT
cdr3_aa: CASRGTSGLTDTQYF

j_call: TRBJ2-7
clone_size: .
v_call: TRBV25-1
d_call: .
cdr3_nt: TGTGCCAGCAGTAAACAGTCGGGCTACGAGCAGTACTTC
cdr3_aa: CASSKQSGYEQYF

j_call: TRBJ1-2
clone_size: .
v_call: TRBV7-3
d_call: .
cdr3_nt: TGTGCCAGCAGCTTACCAGGGAACTATGGCTACACCTTC
cdr3_aa: CASSLPGNYGYTF

j_call: TRBJ1-6
clone_size: .
v_call: TRBV4-3
d_call: .
cdr3_nt: TGCGCCAGCAGCCAAGCAGGACCAAATTCACCCCTCCACTTT
cdr3_aa: CASSQAGPNSPLHF

j_call: TRBJ2-7
clone_size: .
v_call: TRBV5-6
d_call: .
cdr3_nt: TGTGCCAGCAGCTTGGGAACCGTGGGCGAGCAGTACTTC
cdr3_aa: CASSLGTVGEQYF

j_call: TRBJ2-3
clone_size: .
v_call: TRBV5-1
d_call: .
cdr3_nt: TGCGCCAGCAGCCTAGACCTCACAGATACGCAGTATTTT
cdr3_aa: CASSLDLTDTQYF